Here is one T cell receptor beta chain with its context. This specimen belongs to a study of blood T cells in healthy people across ages. About the study: Per two T cells, about one barcoded beta molecule was captured through template switching.

A second 7 to 11 cycle PCR used barcoded and J-beta primers. TCRdb itself ran the 5' RACE reads through MiXCR, one entry per CDR3 protein. The data hold some 640,000 distinct CDR3 sequences, with 49% observed a single time. The TCR was taken from a woman aged 60-75 years in good health. The sequenced material came from blood.

CDR3 DNA: TGCAGTGCCAAAGCGCAAGGACGGGATCTGAGGGATACGCAGTATTTT. It encodes CSAKAQGRDLRDTQYF. The rearrangement joins TRBV20-1 to TRBJ2-3; weak D call: TRBD2 (5 bases). Trimming stripped 6 bases from V and 6 bases from J, with 25 bases between. The CDR3 has 16 residues. Germline V CDR1 and CDR2: DFQATT, SNEGSKA (reference sequence).